What follows describes a single T cell receptor (beta chain). These data originate in a study of blood T cell repertoires in COVID-19. Study-wide background: The United States, Italy and Spain were the sources of the acute and convalescent COVID-19 samples. Sources were T cells, B-cell-depleted T cells, or PBMCs; the material itself was cDNA or gDNA.

Per the original methods: Counts of nucleated cells, estimated from reference gene primer amplification, were obtained. Profiled with immunoSEQ multiplex PCR; TCRdb holds only in-frame clones, not every one. V and J calls and clone size are given by that table; D and trimming were obtained from the DNA. The top ten clones hold 14% of a sample with about 79,000 clones, roughly 89% of them seen once. Germline CDR1 reads SQVTM; CDR2 reads ANQGSEA. The length of the CDR3 is 15 residues. V lost 0 bases, J lost 3 bases, and 12 bases lay in between. The V and J genes are TRBV29-1 and TRBJ2-1; TRBD2 is a possible D gene (5 bases). What was sequenced was peripheral blood. The TCR comes from a man aged 65-85 years with active or convalescent COVID-19. The DNA for the CDR3 is TGCAGCGTTGAAGACAAGCGGACCTACTACAATGAGCAGTTCTTC. It yields the protein CSVEDKRTYYNEQFF.